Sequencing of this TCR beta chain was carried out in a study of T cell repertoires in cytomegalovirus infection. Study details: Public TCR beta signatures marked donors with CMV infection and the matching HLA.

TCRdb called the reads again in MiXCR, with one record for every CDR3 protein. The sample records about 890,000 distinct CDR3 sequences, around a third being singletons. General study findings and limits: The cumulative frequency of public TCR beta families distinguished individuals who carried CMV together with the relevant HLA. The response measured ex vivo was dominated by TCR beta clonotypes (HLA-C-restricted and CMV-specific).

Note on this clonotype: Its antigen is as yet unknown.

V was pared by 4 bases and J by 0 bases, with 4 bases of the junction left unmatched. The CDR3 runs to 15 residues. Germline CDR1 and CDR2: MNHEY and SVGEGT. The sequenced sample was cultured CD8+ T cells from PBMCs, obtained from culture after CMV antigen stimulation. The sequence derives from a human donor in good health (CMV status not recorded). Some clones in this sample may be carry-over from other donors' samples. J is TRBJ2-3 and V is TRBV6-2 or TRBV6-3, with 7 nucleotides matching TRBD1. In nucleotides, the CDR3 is TGTGCCAGCAGTTGGACAGGCTTAAGCACAGATACGCAGTATTTT. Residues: CASSWTGLSTDTQYF.